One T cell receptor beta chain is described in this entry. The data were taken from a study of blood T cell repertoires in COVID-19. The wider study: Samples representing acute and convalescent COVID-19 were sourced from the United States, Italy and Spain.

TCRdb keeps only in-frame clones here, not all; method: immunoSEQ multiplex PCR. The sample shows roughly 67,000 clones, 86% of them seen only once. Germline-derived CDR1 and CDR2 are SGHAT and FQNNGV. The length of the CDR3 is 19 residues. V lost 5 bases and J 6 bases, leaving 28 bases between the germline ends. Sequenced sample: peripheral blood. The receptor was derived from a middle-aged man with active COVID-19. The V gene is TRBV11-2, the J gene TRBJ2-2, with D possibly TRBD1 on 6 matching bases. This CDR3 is CASSNPTNGTGTPAGELFF. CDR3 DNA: TGTGCCAGCAGCAACCCCACTAACGGGACCGGGACACCCGCCGGGGAGCTGTTTTTT.